This T cell receptor (beta chain) is from a study of kidney transplant recipient with SARS-CoV-2 infection. TCRdb recomputed calls from the reads with MiXCR, one row per CDR3 protein. The sample lists under 250,000 distinct CDR3 sequences, 29% occurring once. V was trimmed by 3 bases and J by 5 bases, leaving 7 bases between them. CDR3 length: 13 amino acids. The germline V gene has CDR1 KGHSH and CDR2 LQKENI. This clonotype showed up many times. The genes are TRBV18 and TRBJ2-2; TRBD2 might be the D (6 bases). This clonotype originated in a male patient younger than 45 who had COVID-19 and was a kidney transplant recipient. Some T cells may be graft donor cells. The source was a blood sample, collected at baseline and on day 111 from a kidney transplant recipient. As DNA, the CDR3 is TGTGCCAGCTCACCCGGGGGTACCGGGGAGCTGTTTTTT. Amino acid sequence: CASSPGGTGELFF.